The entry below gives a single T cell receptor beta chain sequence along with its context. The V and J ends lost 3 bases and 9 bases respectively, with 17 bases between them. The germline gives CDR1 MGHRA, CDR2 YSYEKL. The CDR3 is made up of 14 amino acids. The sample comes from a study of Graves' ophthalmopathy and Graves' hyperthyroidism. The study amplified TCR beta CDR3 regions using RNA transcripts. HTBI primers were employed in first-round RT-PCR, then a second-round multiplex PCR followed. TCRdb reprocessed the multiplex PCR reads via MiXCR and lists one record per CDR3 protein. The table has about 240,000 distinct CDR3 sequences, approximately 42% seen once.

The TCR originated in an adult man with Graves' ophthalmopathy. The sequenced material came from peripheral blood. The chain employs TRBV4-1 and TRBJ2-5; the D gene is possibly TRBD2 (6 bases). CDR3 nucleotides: TGCGCCAGCAGCCACGAGCCGGGGGACCCCGCCCAGTACTTC. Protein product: CASSHEPGDPAQYF.